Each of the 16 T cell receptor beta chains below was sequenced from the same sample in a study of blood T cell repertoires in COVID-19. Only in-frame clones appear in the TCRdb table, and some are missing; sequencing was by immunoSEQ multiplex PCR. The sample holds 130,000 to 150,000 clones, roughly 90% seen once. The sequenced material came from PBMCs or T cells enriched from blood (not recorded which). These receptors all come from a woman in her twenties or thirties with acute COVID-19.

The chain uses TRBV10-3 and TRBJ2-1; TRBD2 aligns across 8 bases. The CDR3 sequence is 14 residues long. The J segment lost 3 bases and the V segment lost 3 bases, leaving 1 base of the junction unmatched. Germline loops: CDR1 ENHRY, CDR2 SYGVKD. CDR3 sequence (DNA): TGTGCCATCAGTGAACTAGCGGACTACAATGAGCAGTTCTTC. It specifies CAISELADYNEQFF.

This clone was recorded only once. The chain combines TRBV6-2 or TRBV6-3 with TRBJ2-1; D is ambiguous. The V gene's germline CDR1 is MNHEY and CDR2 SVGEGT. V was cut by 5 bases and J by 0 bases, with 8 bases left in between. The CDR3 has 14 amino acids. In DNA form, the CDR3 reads TGTGCCAGCAGTACTGGTAGCTCCTACAATGAGCAGTTCTTC. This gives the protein CASSTGSSYNEQFF.

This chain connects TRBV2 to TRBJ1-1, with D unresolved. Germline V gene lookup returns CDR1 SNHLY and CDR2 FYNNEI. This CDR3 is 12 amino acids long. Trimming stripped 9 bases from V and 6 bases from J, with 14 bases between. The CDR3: CASTSYRAEAFF. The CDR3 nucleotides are TGTGCCAGTACGTCCTACCGGGCTGAAGCTTTCTTT.

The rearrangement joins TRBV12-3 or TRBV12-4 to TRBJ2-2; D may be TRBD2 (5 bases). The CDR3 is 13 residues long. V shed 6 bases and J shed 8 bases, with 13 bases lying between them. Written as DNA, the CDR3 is TGTGCCAGCAGCTCCCCTGGGAGAGGGGAGCTGTTTTTT. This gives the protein CASSSPGRGELFF.

CDR3 residues: CASSLRFPGGEQYF. Here the CDR3 DNA reads TGTGCCAGCAGCTTACGGTTCCCGGGTGGGGAGCAGTACTTC. V is TRBV7-2 and J is TRBJ2-7; D is uncertain. Trimming took 2 bases from V and 7 from J, leaving 15 bases between them. The CDR3 spans 14 residues. Looked up from germline, CDR1 is SGHTA and CDR2 is FQGNSA.

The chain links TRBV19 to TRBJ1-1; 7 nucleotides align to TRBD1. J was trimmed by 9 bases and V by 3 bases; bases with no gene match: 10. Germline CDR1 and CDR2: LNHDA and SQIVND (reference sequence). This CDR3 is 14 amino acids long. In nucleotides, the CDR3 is TGTGCCAGTAGTATCGGGCAAGGGGGCAGTAAAGCTTTCTTT. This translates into CASSIGQGGSKAFF.

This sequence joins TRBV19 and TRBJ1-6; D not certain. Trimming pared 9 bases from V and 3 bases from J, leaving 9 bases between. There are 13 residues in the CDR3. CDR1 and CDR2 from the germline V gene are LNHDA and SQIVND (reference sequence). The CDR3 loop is CASRGSYNSPLHF. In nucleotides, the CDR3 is TGTGCCAGCCGGGGAAGCTATAATTCACCCCTCCACTTT.

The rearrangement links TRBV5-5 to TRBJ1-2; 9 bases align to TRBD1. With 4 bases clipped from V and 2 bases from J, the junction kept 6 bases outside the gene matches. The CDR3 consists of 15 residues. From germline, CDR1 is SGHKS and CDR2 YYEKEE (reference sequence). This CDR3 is CASSLGTGQNYGYTF. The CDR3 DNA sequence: TGTGCCAGCAGCCTAGGGACAGGGCAAAACTATGGCTACACCTTC.

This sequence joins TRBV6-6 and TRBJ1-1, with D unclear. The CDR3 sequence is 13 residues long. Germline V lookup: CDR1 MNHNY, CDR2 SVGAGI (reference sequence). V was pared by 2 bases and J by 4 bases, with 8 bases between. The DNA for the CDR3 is TGTGCCAGCAGTTACGGGCAGACCACTGAAGCTTTCTTT. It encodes CASSYGQTTEAFF.

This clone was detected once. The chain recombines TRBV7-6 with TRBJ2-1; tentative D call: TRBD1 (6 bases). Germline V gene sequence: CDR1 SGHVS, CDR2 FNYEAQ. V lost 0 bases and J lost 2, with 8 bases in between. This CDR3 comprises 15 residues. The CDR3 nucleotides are TGTGCCAGCAGCTTAGCGCCAGGGGCCTACAATGAGCAGTTCTTC. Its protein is CASSLAPGAYNEQFF.

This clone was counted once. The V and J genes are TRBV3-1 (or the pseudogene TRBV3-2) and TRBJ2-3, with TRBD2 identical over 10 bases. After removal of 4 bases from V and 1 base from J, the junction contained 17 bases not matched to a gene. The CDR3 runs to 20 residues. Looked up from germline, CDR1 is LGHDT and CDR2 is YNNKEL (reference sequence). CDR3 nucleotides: TGTGCCAGCAGCCCCTTAATTAGCGGGAGGCCTTTGGGCGGCACAGATACGCAGTATTTT. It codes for CASSPLISGRPLGGTDTQYF.

The CDR3 reads CASRRVYGYTF. CDR3 in DNA: TGCGCCAGCAGGCGGGTCTATGGCTACACCTTC. The J gene is TRBJ1-2, the V gene TRBV10-1; D gene uncertain. Germline V gene data show CDR1 as WNHNN and CDR2 as SYGVQD (reference sequence). Trimming took 6 bases from V and 4 from J, leaving 6 bases between them. The CDR3 consists of 11 residues.

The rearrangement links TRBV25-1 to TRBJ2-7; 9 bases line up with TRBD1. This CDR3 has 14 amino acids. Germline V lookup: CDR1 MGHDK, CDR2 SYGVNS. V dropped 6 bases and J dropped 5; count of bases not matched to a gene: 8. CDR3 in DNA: TGTGCCAGCAGGGGACAGGGAGGATACCACGAGCAGTACTTC. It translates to CASRGQGGYHEQYF.

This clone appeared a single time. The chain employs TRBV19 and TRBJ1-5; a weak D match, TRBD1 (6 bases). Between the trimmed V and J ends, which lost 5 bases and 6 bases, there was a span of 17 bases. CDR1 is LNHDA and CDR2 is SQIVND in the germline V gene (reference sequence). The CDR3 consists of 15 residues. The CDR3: CASSYRDSSPQPQHF. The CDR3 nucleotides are TGTGCCAGTAGTTACAGGGATAGTTCGCCTCAGCCCCAGCATTTT.

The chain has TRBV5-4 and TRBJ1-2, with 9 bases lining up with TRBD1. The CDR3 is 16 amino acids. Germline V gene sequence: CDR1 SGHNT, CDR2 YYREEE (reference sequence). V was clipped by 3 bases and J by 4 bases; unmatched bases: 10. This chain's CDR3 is CASSSQGAGSAYGYTF. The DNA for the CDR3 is TGTGCCAGCAGCTCACAGGGGGCTGGGTCGGCCTATGGCTACACCTTC.

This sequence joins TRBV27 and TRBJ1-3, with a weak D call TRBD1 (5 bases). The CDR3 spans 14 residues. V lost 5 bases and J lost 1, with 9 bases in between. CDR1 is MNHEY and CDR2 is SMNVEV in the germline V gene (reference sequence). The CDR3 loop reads CASSPGGSGNTIYF. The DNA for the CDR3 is TGTGCCAGCAGTCCCGGGGGATCTGGAAACACCATATATTTT.